These 32 T cell receptor beta chains were all obtained from the same sample, sequenced in a study of OX40 agonist ivuxolimab in advanced cancers. Assay used: immunoSEQ multiplex PCR; TCRdb lists only in-frame clones, some missing. Seen here are about 12,000 clones, roughly four fifths observed once, and the top ten hold over 12%. The sequencing here drew on CD4+ or CD8+ T cells sorted from blood, taken in a trial of the OX40 agonist ivuxolimab. The receptors shown here come from an adult with an advanced solid tumor such as melanoma, head and neck, liver or kidney cancer.

This rearrangement joins TRBV6-1 to TRBJ2-1; TRBD1 is a possible D gene (6 bases). The CDR3 spans 17 residues. The V gene's germline CDR1 is MNHNS and CDR2 SASEGT. Between the trimmed V and J ends, which lost 2 bases and 4 bases, there was a span of 18 bases. The DNA for the CDR3 is TGTGCCAGCAGTGAACTTCCCCTGGGGGCAATATACAATGAGCAGTTCTTC. It yields the protein CASSELPLGAIYNEQFF.

This chain joins TRBV29-1 and TRBJ1-2; possibly TRBD1 for D (5 bases). The V end lost 5 bases, the J end lost 5 bases, and 21 bases lay between the germline ends. This CDR3 spans 15 amino acids. Germline CDR1 and CDR2: SQVTM and ANQGSEA. CDR3 in DNA: TGCAGCGTTCGATATCAGGCAGGGACCTATTATGGCTACACCTTC. It codes for CSVRYQAGTYYGYTF.

The chain employs TRBV7-6 and TRBJ2-1; maybe TRBD2 (7 bases). The CDR3 has 15 amino acids. The V and J ends lost 2 bases and 7 bases respectively, with 15 bases between them. The germline V gene has CDR1 SGHVS and CDR2 FNYEAQ. CDR3: CASSLSWGGHNEQFF. Here the CDR3 DNA reads TGTGCCAGCAGCTTATCTTGGGGGGGCCATAATGAGCAGTTCTTC. Complete variable domain (other parts from reference TRBV7-6 and TRBJ2-1): GAGVSQSPRYKVTKRGQDVALRCDPISGHVSLYWYRQALGQGPEFLTYFNYEAQQDKSGLPNDRFSAERPEGSISTLTIQRTEQRDSAMYRCASSLSWGGHNEQFFGPGTRLTVL.

This clone appeared a single time. This chain uses TRBV5-6 with TRBJ1-5; TRBD1 aligns across 7 bases. V gave up 0 bases and J gave up 2 bases; unmatched junction bases: 8. The germline gives CDR1 SGHDT, CDR2 YYEEEE. The CDR3 contains 17 residues. CDR3 DNA: TGTGCCAGCAGCTTGGGGCAGGGGGGTCGAGGCAATCAGCCCCAGCATTTT. Translated: CASSLGQGGRGNQPQHF.

The chain employs TRBV30 and TRBJ2-7, with D perhaps TRBD1 (6 bases). In germline, CDR1 is GTSNPN, CDR2 SVGIG (reference sequence). V lost 0 bases to trimming and J lost 7 bases, with 7 bases between them. The CDR3 loop spans 11 amino acids. CDR3 amino acids: CAWSVGGEQYF. CDR3 sequence (DNA): TGTGCCTGGAGTGTAGGGGGAGAGCAGTACTTC.

The chain joins TRBV7-9 to TRBJ2-1, with TRBD2 as a possible D gene (5 bases). This CDR3 contains 16 residues. Per the germline V gene, CDR1 is SEHNR and CDR2 is FQNEAQ (reference sequence). With 5 bases removed from V and 4 bases from J, the gap between germline ends came to 18 bases. In nucleotides, the CDR3 is TGTGCCAGCAGCGAGGGCCCAGGAGCTGTTTACAATGAGCAGTTCTTC. The encoded protein is CASSEGPGAVYNEQFF.

The V gene is TRBV11-2, the J gene TRBJ2-7; 12 nucleotides align to TRBD2. V shed 5 bases and J 0 bases; nucleotides not matched to a gene: 11. The CDR3 sequence is 18 residues long. Germline V gene data show CDR1 as SGHAT and CDR2 as FQNNGV. The CDR3 DNA reads TGTGCCAGCAGCCCCTGGGGAGTGACTAGCGGGAGCTCCTACGAGCAGTACTTC. Its translation is CASSPWGVTSGSSYEQYF.

The chain has TRBV7-6 and TRBJ2-1; 13 bases agree with TRBD2. The junction had 4 bases not matched to a gene; V was cut back by 5 bases and J by 6 bases. This CDR3 is 15 amino acids long. Germline V lookup: CDR1 SGHVS, CDR2 FNYEAQ. CDR3 amino acids: CASSKGTSGANEQFF. In nucleotides, the CDR3 is TGTGCCAGCAGCAAAGGGACTAGCGGGGCCAATGAGCAGTTCTTC.

The V gene is TRBV7-3, the J gene TRBJ2-5, with 7 bases fitting TRBD2. Germline trimming cut 4 bases from V and 5 bases from J; bases unmatched to any gene: 10. CDR3 length: 15 residues. Germline-derived CDR1 and CDR2 are SGHTA and FQGTGA. CDR3 coding DNA: TGTGCCAGCAGCTCGGGACTAACGAATCTGGAGACCCAGTACTTC. Translation: CASSSGLTNLETQYF.

The chain links TRBV5-6 to TRBJ1-1; weak D call: TRBD1 (5 bases). Trimming cost V 2 bases and J 1 base, with 9 bases left between them. The CDR3 contains 14 residues. Per the germline V gene, CDR1 is SGHDT and CDR2 is YYEEEE. CDR3 protein: CASSFGGWNTEAFF. The CDR3 DNA reads as TGTGCCAGCAGCTTCGGGGGATGGAACACTGAAGCTTTCTTT.

V usage is TRBV10-3 and J usage is TRBJ2-5; weak D call: TRBD2 (5 bases). Trimming removed 3 bases at V and 0 bases at J, with 20 bases between. From germline, CDR1 is ENHRY and CDR2 SYGVKD. The CDR3 totals 18 residues. DNA for the CDR3: TGTGCCATCAGTGAATCATTTCAAGGACTGATCGACCAAGAGACCCAGTACTTC. Residues: CAISESFQGLIDQETQYF.

The chain links TRBV2 to TRBJ2-7, with TRBD2 identical over 16 bases. The junction had 16 bases not matched to a gene; V was cut back by 6 bases and J by 5 bases. CDR1 and CDR2 from the germline V gene are SNHLY and FYNNEI. The CDR3 has 19 amino acids. As DNA, the CDR3 is TGTGCCAGCAGCCGGCTGGGGACTAGCGGGGGGGCCCCCTGGAACGAGCAGTACTTC. Protein sequence: CASSRLGTSGGAPWNEQYF.

This clone is judged medium-sized. The CDR3 sequence: CASSDNPGNIQYF. The CDR3 DNA reads as TGCGCCAGCAGTGATAACCCAGGGAACATTCAGTACTTC. The rearrangement joins TRBV10-2 to TRBJ2-4, with a possible D match to TRBD1 (5 bases). V lost 3 bases, J lost 7 bases, and 10 bases lay in between. CDR1 and CDR2 (germline): WSHSY, SAAADI. The CDR3 length is 13 residues.

V and J are TRBV5-5 and TRBJ1-5, with D unresolved. Deletions cut 0 bases from V and 0 bases from J, with 4 bases between. CDR1 SGHKS and CDR2 YYEKEE come from the germline V gene (reference sequence). The length of the CDR3 is 14 residues. The DNA for the CDR3 is TGTGCCAGCAGCTTGGTTAGTAGCAATCAGCCCCAGCATTTT. Its translation is CASSLVSSNQPQHF.

This clone appeared once. The rearrangement uses TRBV11-2 and TRBJ2-7; D is unresolved. This CDR3 has 13 residues. Trimming stripped 1 base from V and 6 bases from J, with 10 bases between. Germline loops: CDR1 SGHAT, CDR2 FQNNGV. The CDR3 loop is CASSLVGSSEQYF. For the CDR3, the DNA is TGTGCCAGCAGCTTAGTGGGCTCTAGCGAGCAGTACTTC.

The V call is TRBV29-1, the J call TRBJ1-1, with D tentatively TRBD1 (6 bases). Germline CDR1 and CDR2: SQVTM and ANQGSEA. The CDR3 has 12 amino acids. Trimming removed 7 bases at V and 5 bases at J, with 14 bases between. The CDR3 reads CSAAQGGTEAFF. The CDR3 bases are TGCAGCGCCGCACAGGGAGGGACTGAAGCTTTCTTT.

The gene calls are TRBV6-5 and TRBJ2-5; D may correspond to TRBD1 or TRBD2 (5 bases each). Germline V lookup: CDR1 MNHEY, CDR2 SVGAGI. The CDR3 has 13 amino acids. V lost 6 bases and J lost 7, with 15 bases in between. CDR3 sequence: CASSKGTRGTQYF. DNA of the CDR3: TGTGCCAGCAGCAAGGGAACTAGGGGGACCCAGTACTTC.

This chain links TRBV19 with TRBJ2-7; a possible D gene is TRBD1 (7 bases). The CDR3 runs 14 residues. V was shortened by 7 bases and J by 6 bases, with 19 bases between the two germline ends. Germline loops: CDR1 LNHDA, CDR2 SQIVND (reference sequence). CDR3 sequence reads: CASKISRGAGEQYF. The CDR3 coding sequence is TGTGCCAGTAAAATCTCCAGGGGGGCGGGCGAGCAGTACTTC.

The gene calls are TRBV27 and TRBJ1-2; a weak D match, TRBD1 (5 bases). With 5 bases removed from V and 0 bases from J, the gap between germline ends came to 13 bases. The CDR3 spans 15 residues. Germline V gene sequence: CDR1 MNHEY, CDR2 SMNVEV (reference sequence). This CDR3 reads CASSPTVAANYGYTF. DNA of the CDR3: TGTGCCAGCAGTCCGACAGTCGCCGCTAACTATGGCTACACCTTC.

This clone is judged medium-sized (0.01 to 0.1%). This chain uses TRBV7-8 with TRBJ1-1; the match to TRBD1 covers 7 bases. Germline assignment: CDR1 SGHVS and CDR2 FQNEAQ. The junction had 4 bases not matched to a gene; V was cut back by 3 bases and J by 6 bases. The CDR3 has 13 residues. The DNA of the CDR3 is TGTGCCAGCAGCTTGACAGGGTCTGCTGAAGCTTTCTTT. This sequence encodes CASSLTGSAEAFF.

The rearrangement links TRBV30 to TRBJ1-4, with a possible D match to TRBD1 (6 bases). The CDR3 has 14 amino acids. CDR1 is GTSNPN, CDR2 SVGIG, per germline (reference sequence). Trimming pared 2 bases from V and 8 bases from J, leaving 15 bases between. CDR3 sequence (DNA): TGTGCCTGGAGTCGGACGGGGGCGGAGGAAAAACTGTTTTTT. Protein: CAWSRTGAEEKLFF.

The chain joins TRBV7-9 to TRBJ2-7; 7 bases agree with TRBD1. The germline V gene encodes CDR1 SEHNR and CDR2 FQNEAQ (reference sequence). CDR3 length: 15 amino acids. With V trimmed by 5 bases and J by 4 bases, 11 bases remained unmatched. CDR3 region: CASSPGQNWGYEQYF. DNA of the CDR3: TGTGCCAGCAGCCCGGGACAGAACTGGGGATACGAGCAGTACTTC. Using reference TRBV7-9 and TRBJ2-7 for the parts outside the CDR3, the full variable domain is DTGVSQNPRHKITKRGQNVTFRCDPISEHNRLYWYRQTLGQGPEFLTYFQNEAQLEKSRLLSDRFSAERPKGSFSTLEIQRTEQGDSAMYLCASSPGQNWGYEQYFGPGTRLTVT.

V and J are TRBV19 and TRBJ1-5; a weak D match, TRBD1 (5 bases). Trimming took off 5 bases at V and 7 bases at J, with 9 bases between the two ends. This CDR3 comprises 12 residues. Per the germline V gene, CDR1 is LNHDA and CDR2 is SQIVND (reference sequence). DNA for the CDR3: TGTGCCAGTAGTCAGGGTTTACAGCCCCAGCATTTT. It translates to CASSQGLQPQHF.

This chain uses TRBV13 with TRBJ2-7; D gene ambiguous. This CDR3 spans 16 amino acids. With 3 bases removed from V and 7 bases from J, the gap between germline ends came to 22 bases. Germline V gene data show CDR1 as PRHDT and CDR2 as FYEKMQ (reference sequence). The CDR3 nucleotides are TGTGCCAGCAGCTTTCGACCACTCGGTCGACCGGATGAGCAGTACTTC. It yields the protein CASSFRPLGRPDEQYF.

The chain carries TRBV2 and TRBJ2-3, with 9 positions matching TRBD1. The germline V gene encodes CDR1 SNHLY and CDR2 FYNNEI. This CDR3 spans 14 amino acids. The V and J ends lost 8 bases and 1 base, in that order; junction bases with no gene match: 4. CDR3 in amino acids: CASGWTGGTDTQYF. In DNA, the CDR3 is TGTGCCAGCGGATGGACAGGGGGCACAGATACGCAGTATTTT.

J is TRBJ2-2 and V is TRBV15; no firm D call. The CDR3 is 15 residues long. Germline V gene sequence: CDR1 LNHNV, CDR2 YYDKDF (reference sequence). V lost 0 bases, J lost 4 bases, and 9 bases lay in between. The CDR3 DNA is TGTGCCACCAGCAGAGATTCGGACGCCACCGGGGAGCTGTTTTTT. Protein product: CATSRDSDATGELFF.

V is TRBV19 and J is TRBJ1-1, with a weak D call TRBD1 (6 bases). CDR3 length: 14 residues. CDR1 and CDR2 from the germline V gene are LNHDA and SQIVND (reference sequence). V lost 5 bases and J 4 bases, leaving 14 bases between the germline ends. In DNA, the CDR3 is TGTGCCAGTAGTGGACAGATGGGGGGCACTGAAGCTTTCTTT. Translation: CASSGQMGGTEAFF. Using reference TRBV19 and TRBJ1-1 for the parts outside the CDR3, the full variable domain is DGGITQSPKYLFRKEGQNVTLSCEQNLNHDAMYWYRQDPGQGLRLIYYSQIVNDFQKGDIAEGYSVSREKKESFPLTVTSAQKNPTAFYLCASSGQMGGTEAFFGQGTRLTVV.

The J gene is TRBJ2-7, the V gene TRBV11-3; D is uncertain. Trimming took off 3 bases at V and 7 bases at J, with 10 bases between the two ends. CDR1 is SGHNT, CDR2 YENEEA, per germline. The CDR3 has 12 residues. The CDR3 reads CASSFGSGEQYF. The CDR3 DNA is TGTGCCAGCAGCTTCGGGTCTGGAGAGCAGTACTTC.

The chain employs TRBV15 and TRBJ1-1, with TRBD1 as a possible D gene (5 bases). Trimming removed 0 bases at V and 6 bases at J, with 8 bases between. The CDR3 has 13 amino acids. The V gene's germline CDR1 is LNHNV and CDR2 YYDKDF (reference sequence). This CDR3 reads CATSRDGGPEAFF. In DNA form, the CDR3 reads TGTGCCACCAGCAGAGACGGGGGACCTGAAGCTTTCTTT.

The CDR3 reads CASSLRVLASTDTQYF. In DNA, the CDR3 is TGTGCCAGCAGCTTGAGGGTGCTAGCGAGCACAGATACGCAGTATTTT. This chain uses TRBV7-2 with TRBJ2-3; D might be TRBD2 (6 bases). This CDR3 spans 16 amino acids. Germline lookup yields CDR1 SGHTA and CDR2 FQGNSA. V was shortened by 3 bases and J by 0 bases, with 13 bases between the two germline ends. The full variable domain, in which reference TRBV7-2 and TRBJ2-3 provide the parts outside the CDR3, is GAGVSQSPSNKVTEKGKDVELRCDPISGHTALYWYRQSLGQGLEFLIYFQGNSAPDKSGLPSDRFSAERTGGSVSTLTIQRTQQEDSAVYLCASSLRVLASTDTQYFGPGTRLTVL.

The rearrangement links TRBV7-9 to TRBJ2-3; possible D gene TRBD2, 5 bases. This CDR3 region has 12 residues. Per the germline V gene, CDR1 is SEHNR and CDR2 is FQNEAQ (reference sequence). V lost 6 bases and J lost 5, with 9 bases in between. The CDR3 DNA reads as TGTGCCAGCAGTTCGGGATTAGATACGCAGTATTTT. This codes for CASSSGLDTQYF.

The chain employs TRBV7-9 and TRBJ2-5; tentative D call: TRBD1 (6 bases). The germline CDR1 and CDR2 sequences are SEHNR and FQNEAQ (reference sequence). The V end lost 1 base, the J end lost 5 bases, and 11 bases lay between the germline ends. This CDR3 is 14 amino acids long. Written as DNA, the CDR3 is TGTGCCAGCAGCTTAGGACAGGTTCGGGAGACCCAGTACTTC. Its translation: CASSLGQVRETQYF.